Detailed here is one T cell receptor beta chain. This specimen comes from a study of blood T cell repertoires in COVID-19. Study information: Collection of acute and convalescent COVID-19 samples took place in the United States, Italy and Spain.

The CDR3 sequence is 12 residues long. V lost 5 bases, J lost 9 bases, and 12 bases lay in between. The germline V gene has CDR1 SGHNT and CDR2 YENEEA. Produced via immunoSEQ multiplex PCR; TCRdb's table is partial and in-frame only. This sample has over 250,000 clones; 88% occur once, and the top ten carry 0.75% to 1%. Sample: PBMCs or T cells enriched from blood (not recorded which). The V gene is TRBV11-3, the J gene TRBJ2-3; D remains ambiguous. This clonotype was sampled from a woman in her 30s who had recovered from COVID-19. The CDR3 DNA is TGTGCCAGCAGCCCCAATGGGCGCACGCAGTATTTT. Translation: CASSPNGRTQYF.